One and the same sample provided the 9 T cell receptor beta chains below, sequenced in a study of T cell repertoires in cytomegalovirus infection. Using its own MiXCR run on the reads, TCRdb lists one record per CDR3 protein. The sample records 200,000 to 300,000 distinct CDR3 sequences, about an eighth being singletons. Sequencing was done on a sample of PBMCs. Source of these receptors: a human donor in good health (CMV status not recorded). Some clones in this sample may be carry-over from other donors' samples.

In its sample, this clonotype was seen a few times. The rearrangement joins TRBV5-1 to TRBJ2-5; maybe TRBD1 (6 bases). This CDR3 comprises 14 residues. Germline V gene sequence: CDR1 SGHRS, CDR2 YFSETQ. V lost 0 bases to trimming and J lost 4 bases, with 10 bases between them. CDR3 in DNA: TGCGCCAGCAGCTTGGCCGGCAGGGGAGAGACCCAGTACTTC. As protein: CASSLAGRGETQYF.

This clonotype was counted only a few times. The chain recombines TRBV29-1 with TRBJ1-1; 7 bases align to TRBD1. The trim removed 5 bases at V and 0 bases at J, leaving 6 bases unmatched. The CDR3 consists of 14 residues. Per germline, CDR1 SQVTM and CDR2 ANQGSEA. CDR3 region: CSVPPGQMNTEAFF. The CDR3, as DNA: TGCAGCGTTCCTCCGGGACAGATGAACACTGAAGCTTTCTTT.

The CDR3 region has the DNA TGTGCCAGCAGTCCGGGCCCGGGACTAGCGAGCGATGAGCAGTTCTTC. Residues: CASSPGPGLASDEQFF. The chain uses TRBV6-2 or TRBV6-3 and TRBJ2-1, with 10 bases aligning to TRBD2. Looked up from germline, CDR1 is MNHEY and CDR2 is SVGEGT. The CDR3 totals 16 residues. V shed 5 bases, J shed 8 bases, and the junction held 12 bases outside the gene matches.

There are many counts of this clonotype. The gene calls are TRBV4-1 and TRBJ1-2, with D possibly matching TRBD1 (6 bases). The germline CDR1 and CDR2 sequences are MGHRA and YSYEKL. With 3 bases removed from V and 5 bases from J, the gap between germline ends came to 19 bases. This CDR3 is 16 amino acids long. Written as DNA, the CDR3 is TGCGCCAGCAGCCATCCTCACAGGGTCCTCGAGTATGGCTACACCTTC. This sequence encodes CASSHPHRVLEYGYTF.

On this clonotype: Mismatch with germline at one junction end may stem from a read error. This sequence joins TRBV7-2 and TRBJ2-1; the D gene is possibly TRBD1 (5 bases). Germline V lookup: CDR1 SGHTA, CDR2 FQGNSA. The CDR3 sequence is 16 residues long. The CDR3 loop is CARSFPHQGLGNEQFF. DNA of the CDR3: TGTGCCAGGAGCTTCCCCCACCAGGGCTTGGGCAATGAGCAGTTCTTC.

This clonotype was detected ten times or more. DNA of the CDR3: TGTGCCAGCAGTTACTTCGGACAAAACACTGAAGCTTTCTTT. Its protein is CASSYFGQNTEAFF. This chain links TRBV6-5 with TRBJ1-1; TRBD1 is a possible D gene (5 bases). The CDR3 is made up of 14 amino acids. Trimming pared 1 base from V and 2 bases from J, leaving 8 bases between. The germline V gene encodes CDR1 MNHEY and CDR2 SVGAGI.

This clonotype was detected many times. The rearrangement joins TRBV20-1 to TRBJ2-5, with D perhaps matching TRBD2 (6 bases). This CDR3 contains 13 residues. Germline CDR1 reads DFQATT; CDR2 reads SNEGSKA (reference sequence). V was clipped by 4 bases and J by 5 bases, with 14 bases between them. In DNA form, the CDR3 reads TGCAGTGCTACGGGGCGCGGGATGGAGACCCAGTACTTC. Translating gives CSATGRGMETQYF.

This clonotype was seen at least ten times. The chain combines TRBV7-2 with TRBJ1-5; tentative D call: TRBD1 (6 bases). CDR1 and CDR2 from the germline V gene are SGHTA and FQGNSA. The V end was cut by 3 bases, the J end by 6 bases, with 15 bases between. The CDR3 loop spans 15 amino acids. The CDR3, as DNA: TGTGCCAGCAGCTTTTTGTGGGGGGCAGGTCAGCCCCAGCATTTT. This translates into CASSFLWGAGQPQHF.

This clonotype occurred many times. V gene TRBV7-8 combines with J gene TRBJ2-7; D may be TRBD2 (6 bases). The V gene's germline CDR1 is SGHVS and CDR2 FQNEAQ. The CDR3 spans 14 residues. V shed 5 bases and J shed 3 bases, with 14 bases lying between them. The CDR3 nucleotides are TGTGCCAGCAGCGGCCGGGACTTACTCTACGAGCAGTACTTC. As protein: CASSGRDLLYEQYF.